The 20 T cell receptor beta chains presented below share a single source sample, sequenced in a study of cytomegalovirus exposure and HLA in healthy donors. PCR involved 60 Vbeta and 13 Jbeta primers. Some clones are missing from TCRdb's copy, which holds only in-frame ones; the method was immunoSEQ multiplex PCR. This repertoire shows roughly 150,000 clones, 85% found once; its top ten account for about 2.7%. Sequencing input: PBMCs. Receptors originate from a man younger than 40 in good health and CMV-seropositive.

V gene TRBV7-9 combines with J gene TRBJ2-3; 12 nucleotides match TRBD2. V shed 5 bases and J 4 bases; nucleotides not matched to a gene: 10. CDR3 size: 17 residues. Looked up from germline, CDR1 is SEHNR and CDR2 is FQNEAQ (reference sequence). The CDR3 DNA sequence: TGTGCCAGCAGCCCCCTGACTAGCGGGAGAATGGCAGATACGCAGTATTTT. As protein: CASSPLTSGRMADTQYF. Variable domain in full (rest from reference TRBV7-9 and TRBJ2-3): DTGVSQNPRHKITKRGQNVTFRCDPISEHNRLYWYRQTLGQGPEFLTYFQNEAQLEKSRLLSDRFSAERPKGSFSTLEIQRTEQGDSAMYLCASSPLTSGRMADTQYFGPGTRLTVL.

Concerning this clone itself: A junction end diverges from the germline sequence, so it may reflect a read error. V usage is TRBV7-9 and J usage is TRBJ1-1, with D tentatively TRBD1 (6 bases). The CDR3 has 12 amino acids. Germline values: CDR1 SEHNR, CDR2 FQNEAQ (reference sequence). In DNA, the CDR3 is TGTTCCAGCAGTTCGGGACACAGGGAAGCTTTCTTT. Translation gives CSSSSGHREAFF.

The chain joins TRBV7-9 to TRBJ2-7, with 7 bases lining up with TRBD1. The length of the CDR3 is 14 residues. The V and J ends lost 5 bases and 2 bases, in that order; junction bases with no gene match: 6. The V gene's germline CDR1 is SEHNR and CDR2 FQNEAQ (reference sequence). In DNA form, the CDR3 reads TGTGCCAGCAGCCCCCGGGACAGCGCCTACGAGCAGTACTTC. It specifies CASSPRDSAYEQYF.

The rearrangement links TRBV9 to TRBJ2-3; tentative D call: TRBD2 (6 bases). This CDR3 has 15 amino acids. CDR1 is SGDLS, CDR2 YYNGEE, per germline. V was cut by 0 bases and J by 2 bases, with 10 bases left in between. The CDR3 bases are TGTGCCAGCAGCGTAGGAAGCGGGTTCACAGATACGCAGTATTTT. It codes for CASSVGSGFTDTQYF. Based on the CDR3 plus reference TRBV9 and TRBJ2-3, the full variable domain is DSGVTQTPKHLITATGQRVTLRCSPRSGDLSVYWYQQSLDQGLQFLIQYYNGEERAKGNILERFSAQQFPDLHSELNLSSLELGDSALYFCASSVGSGFTDTQYFGPGTRLTVL.

J is TRBJ2-7 and V is TRBV19; 8 nucleotides match TRBD2. This CDR3 is built from 14 residues. The V gene's germline CDR1 is LNHDA and CDR2 SQIVND (reference sequence). With V trimmed by 5 bases and J by 3 bases, 6 bases remained unmatched. The CDR3 sequence is CASSPGGTSYEQYV. DNA of the CDR3: TGTGCCAGTAGTCCGGGCGGGACTAGCTACGAGCAGTACGTC.

The chain joins TRBV4-1 to TRBJ2-3; weak D call: TRBD1 (6 bases). Germline V gene lookup returns CDR1 MGHRA and CDR2 YSYEKL. The V end was cut by 1 base, the J end by 2 bases, with 13 bases between. There are 16 residues in the CDR3. The CDR3 loop reads CASSQARGRFTDTQYF. The CDR3 bases are TGCGCCAGCAGCCAAGCCAGGGGCAGGTTCACAGATACGCAGTATTTT.

The chain recombines TRBV11-3 with TRBJ1-2; weak D call: TRBD1 (5 bases). The germline V and J ends were trimmed by 3 bases and 8 bases, with 10 bases remaining between them. Germline values: CDR1 SGHNT, CDR2 YENEEA. This CDR3 contains 12 residues. For the CDR3, the DNA is TGTGCCAGCAGCTTTACAGGCTTAGGCTACACCTTC. This translates into CASSFTGLGYTF.

The rearrangement uses TRBV2 and TRBJ2-7; a possible D gene is TRBD2 (5 bases). In germline, CDR1 is SNHLY, CDR2 FYNNEI. Trimming took 2 bases from V and 7 from J, leaving 15 bases between them. The CDR3 has 14 residues. The CDR3 region is CASSELAHFKEQYF. The CDR3 coding sequence is TGTGCCAGCAGTGAACTAGCCCACTTTAAGGAGCAGTACTTC. Based on the CDR3 plus reference TRBV2 and TRBJ2-7, the full variable domain is EPEVTQTPSHQVTQMGQEVILRCVPISNHLYFYWYRQILGQKVEFLVSFYNNEISEKSEIFDDQFSVERPDGSNFTLKIRSTKLEDSAMYFCASSELAHFKEQYFGPGTRLTVT.

The chain combines TRBV19 with TRBJ1-1; 7 bases match TRBD1. The germline V gene has CDR1 LNHDA and CDR2 SQIVND (reference sequence). Trimming cost V 3 bases and J 3 bases; bases outside gene matches: 4. The CDR3 loop spans 14 amino acids. This CDR3 reads CASSMGQRDTEAFF. The CDR3 DNA reads TGTGCCAGTAGTATGGGACAGCGAGACACTGAAGCTTTCTTT. Full variable domain (missing parts from reference TRBV19 and TRBJ1-1): DGGITQSPKYLFRKEGQNVTLSCEQNLNHDAMYWYRQDPGQGLRLIYYSQIVNDFQKGDIAEGYSVSREKKESFPLTVTSAQKNPTAFYLCASSMGQRDTEAFFGQGTRLTVV.

The CDR3 coding sequence is TGTGCCAGCAGCTTAGGCGGCCAAGAGACCCAGTACTTC. Translating gives CASSLGGQETQYF. The chain uses TRBV11-3 and TRBJ2-5; no clear D gene. Germline CDR1 is SGHNT and CDR2 is YENEEA. Trimming shortened V by 1 base and J by 1 base, and 4 bases separated the two germline ends. CDR3 length: 13 residues. The entire variable domain, with the rest obtained from reference TRBV11-3 and TRBJ2-5, is as follows: EAGVVQSPRYKIIEKKQPVAFWCNPISGHNTLYWYLQNLGQGPELLIRYENEEAVDDSQLPKDRFSAERLKGVDSTLKIQPAELGDSAVYLCASSLGGQETQYFGPGTRLLVL.

V is TRBV29-1 and J is TRBJ2-1; possibly TRBD1 for D (6 bases). The CDR3 sequence is 13 residues long. V dropped 3 bases and J dropped 6 bases, with 12 bases sitting between them. CDR1 is SQVTM, CDR2 ANQGSEA, per germline. CDR3 loop: CSVDNRASNEQFF. The CDR3 DNA sequence: TGCAGCGTTGACAACAGGGCTAGCAATGAGCAGTTCTTC.

V is TRBV2 and J is TRBJ2-7; 9 bases align to TRBD2. The CDR3 has 14 residues. The V gene's germline CDR1 is SNHLY and CDR2 FYNNEI. The J segment lost 1 base and the V segment lost 7 bases, leaving 5 bases of the junction unmatched. Here the CDR3 DNA reads TGTGCCAGCACCTCAGGACTAGCGTCCTACGAGCAGTACTTC. It codes for CASTSGLASYEQYF. Based on the CDR3 plus reference TRBV2 and TRBJ2-7, the full variable domain is EPEVTQTPSHQVTQMGQEVILRCVPISNHLYFYWYRQILGQKVEFLVSFYNNEISEKSEIFDDQFSVERPDGSNFTLKIRSTKLEDSAMYFCASTSGLASYEQYFGPGTRLTVT.

The genes are TRBV19 and TRBJ2-4; D possibly corresponds to TRBD2 (6 bases). Germline CDR1 and CDR2: LNHDA and SQIVND (reference sequence). The CDR3 has 16 residues. V was clipped by 5 bases and J by 0 bases, with 14 bases between them. CDR3 nucleotides: TGTGCCAGTAGTCCCCGGCCGGGACTAGCCAAAAACATTCAGTACTTC. Its translation is CASSPRPGLAKNIQYF.

This chain links TRBV7-6 with TRBJ2-2; D might be TRBD2 (6 bases). CDR1 and CDR2 from the germline V gene are SGHVS and FNYEAQ. V lost 5 bases to trimming and J lost 1 base, with 14 bases between them. There are 16 residues in the CDR3. CDR3 in amino acids: CASSPQGSGNTGELFF. CDR3 DNA: TGTGCCAGCAGCCCTCAGGGTAGCGGGAACACCGGGGAGCTGTTTTTT.

The V call is TRBV7-6, the J call TRBJ2-1; 10 bases fit TRBD2. From germline, CDR1 is SGHVS and CDR2 FNYEAQ. V lost 5 bases, J lost 9 bases, and 13 bases stayed unmatched. The CDR3 loop spans 16 amino acids. CDR3 sequence reads: CASSQASGRGVGEQFF. The CDR3 nucleotides are TGTGCCAGCAGCCAAGCTAGCGGGAGAGGGGTGGGTGAGCAGTTCTTC.

The chain has TRBV7-2 and TRBJ2-3, with 7 bases lining up with TRBD2. This CDR3 has 15 amino acids. With V trimmed by 5 bases and J by 1 base, 6 bases remained unmatched. The germline CDR1 and CDR2 sequences are SGHTA and FQGNSA. CDR3 protein: CASSHASGGTDTQYF. The CDR3 bases are TGTGCCAGCAGCCATGCTAGCGGAGGCACAGATACGCAGTATTTT.

This clone occurred a few times. The chain recombines TRBV5-1 with TRBJ2-3; D is ambiguous. Trimming removed 0 bases from V and 2 bases from J, with 7 bases in between. CDR1 and CDR2 from the germline V gene are SGHRS and YFSETQ. This CDR3 is built from 14 residues. CDR3 sequence: CASSLGSYTDTQYF. The CDR3 nucleotides read TGCGCCAGCAGCTTGGGGAGTTACACAGATACGCAGTATTTT.

The chain employs TRBV7-6 and TRBJ2-5; D is possibly TRBD2 (5 bases). V lost 1 base to trimming and J lost 2 bases, with 14 bases between them. The CDR3 consists of 16 residues. CDR1 is SGHVS and CDR2 is FNYEAQ in the germline V gene. CDR3 nucleotides: TGTGCCAGCAGCTTAGGTCAGCCGGGGTTTCAAGAGACCCAGTACTTC. Translating it yields CASSLGQPGFQETQYF. Full variable domain (rest looked up from reference TRBV7-6 and TRBJ2-5): GAGVSQSPRYKVTKRGQDVALRCDPISGHVSLYWYRQALGQGPEFLTYFNYEAQQDKSGLPNDRFSAERPEGSISTLTIQRTEQRDSAMYRCASSLGQPGFQETQYFGPGTRLLVL.

The chain recombines TRBV7-9 with TRBJ1-2; TRBD1 aligns across 9 bases. The CDR3 is 13 residues long. The germline V gene has CDR1 SEHNR and CDR2 FQNEAQ (reference sequence). The CDR3 here is CSTKTTGGYGYTF. The CDR3 coding sequence is TGTTCCACCAAAACGACAGGGGGCTATGGCTACACCTTC.

This clone occurred once. The chain recombines TRBV5-1 with TRBJ2-1, with 8 positions matching TRBD2. The trim removed 0 bases at V and 4 bases at J, leaving 6 bases unmatched. In germline, CDR1 is SGHRS, CDR2 YFSETQ. This CDR3 contains 16 residues. CDR3 in amino acids: CASSLGGTSSYNEQFF. The CDR3 region has the DNA TGCGCCAGCAGCTTGGGGGGGACTAGTAGTTACAATGAGCAGTTCTTC.